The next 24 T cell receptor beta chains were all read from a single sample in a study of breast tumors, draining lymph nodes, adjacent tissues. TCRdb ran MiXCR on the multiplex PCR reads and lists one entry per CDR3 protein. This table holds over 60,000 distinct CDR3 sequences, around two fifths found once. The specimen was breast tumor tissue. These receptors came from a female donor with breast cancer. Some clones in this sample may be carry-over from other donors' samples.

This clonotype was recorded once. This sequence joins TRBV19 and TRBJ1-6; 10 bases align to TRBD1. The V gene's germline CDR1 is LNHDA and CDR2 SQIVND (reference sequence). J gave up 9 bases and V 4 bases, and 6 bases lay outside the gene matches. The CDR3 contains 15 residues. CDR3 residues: CASSTRTGGSSPLHF. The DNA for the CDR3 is TGTGCCAGTAGTACTCGGACAGGGGGAAGTTCACCCCTCCACTTT.

In DNA, the CDR3 is TGCGCCAGCAGCCTCGGGACAGGGAGCGAGACCCAGTACTTC. Amino acids: CASSLGTGSETQYF. The chain joins TRBV5-1 to TRBJ2-5, with 9 bases identical to TRBD1. The CDR3 loop spans 14 amino acids. With 4 bases clipped from V and 5 bases from J, the junction kept 6 bases outside the gene matches. Germline CDR1 SGHRS, CDR2 YFSETQ.

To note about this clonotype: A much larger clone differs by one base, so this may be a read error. DNA of the CDR3: TGCAGTGCTAGAGATCGGGGACAGGGGGCCCACGAGCAGTACTTC. Translated, it gives CSARDRGQGAHEQYF. The chain recombines TRBV20-1 with TRBJ2-7; 12 positions match TRBD1. From germline, CDR1 is DFQATT and CDR2 SNEGSKA (reference sequence). V was pared by 0 bases and J by 5 bases, with 5 bases of the junction left unmatched. The CDR3 has 15 amino acids.

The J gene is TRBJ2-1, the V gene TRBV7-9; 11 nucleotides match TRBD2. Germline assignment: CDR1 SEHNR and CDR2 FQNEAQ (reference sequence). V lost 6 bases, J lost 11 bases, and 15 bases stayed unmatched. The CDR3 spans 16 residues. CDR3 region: CASSFPLLAGANKQFF. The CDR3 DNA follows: TGTGCCAGCAGTTTCCCCCTACTAGCGGGAGCTAATAAGCAGTTCTTC.

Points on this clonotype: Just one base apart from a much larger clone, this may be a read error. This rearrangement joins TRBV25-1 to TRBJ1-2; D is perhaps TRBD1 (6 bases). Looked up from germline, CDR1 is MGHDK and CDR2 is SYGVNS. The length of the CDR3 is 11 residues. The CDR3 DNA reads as TGTGCCAACAGTACAGGGTATGGCTACACCTTC. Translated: CANSTGYGYTF.

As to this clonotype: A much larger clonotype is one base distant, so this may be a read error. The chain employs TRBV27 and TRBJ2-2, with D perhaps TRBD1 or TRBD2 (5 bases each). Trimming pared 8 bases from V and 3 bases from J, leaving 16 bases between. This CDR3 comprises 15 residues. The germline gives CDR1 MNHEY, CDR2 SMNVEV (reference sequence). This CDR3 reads CASGRGVMDTGELFF. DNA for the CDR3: TGTGCCAGCGGTAGAGGGGTTATGGACACCGGGGAGCTGTTTTTT.

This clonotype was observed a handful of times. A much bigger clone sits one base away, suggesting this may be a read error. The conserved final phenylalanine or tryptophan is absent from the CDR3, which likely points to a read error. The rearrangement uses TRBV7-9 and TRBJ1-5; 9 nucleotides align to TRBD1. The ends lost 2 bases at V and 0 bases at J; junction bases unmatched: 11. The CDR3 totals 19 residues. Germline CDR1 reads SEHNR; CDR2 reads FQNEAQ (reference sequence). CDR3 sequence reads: CASSLFPGQGRDSNQPQHS. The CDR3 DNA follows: TGTGCCAGCAGCTTATTCCCGGGACAGGGAAGGGATAGCAATCAGCCCCAGCATTCT.

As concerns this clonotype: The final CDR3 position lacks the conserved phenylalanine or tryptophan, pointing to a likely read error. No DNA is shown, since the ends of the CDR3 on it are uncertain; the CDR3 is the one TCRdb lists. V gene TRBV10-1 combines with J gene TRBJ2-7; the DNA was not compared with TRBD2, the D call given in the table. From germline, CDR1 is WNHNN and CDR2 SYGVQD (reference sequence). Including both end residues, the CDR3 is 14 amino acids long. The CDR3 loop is CASSERESGYEQYS.

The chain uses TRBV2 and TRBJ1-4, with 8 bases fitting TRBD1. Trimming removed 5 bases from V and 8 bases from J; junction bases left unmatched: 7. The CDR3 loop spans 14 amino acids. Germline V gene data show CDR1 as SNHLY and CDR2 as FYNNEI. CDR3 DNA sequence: TGTGCCAGCAGTCGACAGGGGATAGGGGAAAAACTGTTTTTT. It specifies CASSRQGIGEKLFF.

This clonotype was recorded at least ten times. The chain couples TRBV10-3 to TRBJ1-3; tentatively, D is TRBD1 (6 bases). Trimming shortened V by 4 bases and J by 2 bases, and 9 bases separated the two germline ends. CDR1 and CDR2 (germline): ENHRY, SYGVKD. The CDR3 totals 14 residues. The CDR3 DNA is TGTGCCATCAGTGGAGGACAGACTGGAAACACCATATATTTT. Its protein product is CAISGGQTGNTIYF.

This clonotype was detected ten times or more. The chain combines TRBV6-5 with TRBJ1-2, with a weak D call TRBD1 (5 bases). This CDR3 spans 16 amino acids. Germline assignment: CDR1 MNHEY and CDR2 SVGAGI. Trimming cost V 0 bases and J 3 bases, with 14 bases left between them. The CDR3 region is CASSYSNWDGYYGYTF. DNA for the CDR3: TGTGCCAGCAGTTACTCGAATTGGGACGGTTACTATGGCTACACCTTC.

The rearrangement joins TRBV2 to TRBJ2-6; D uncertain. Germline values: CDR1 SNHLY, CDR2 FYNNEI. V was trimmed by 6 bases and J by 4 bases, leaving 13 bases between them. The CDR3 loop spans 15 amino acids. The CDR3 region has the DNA TGTGCCAGCAGGGTGGACGAAGCCGGGGCCAACGTCCTGACTTTC. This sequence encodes CASRVDEAGANVLTF. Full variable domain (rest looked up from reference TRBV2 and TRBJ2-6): EPEVTQTPSHQVTQMGQEVILRCVPISNHLYFYWYRQILGQKVEFLVSFYNNEISEKSEIFDDQFSVERPDGSNFTLKIRSTKLEDSAMYFCASRVDEAGANVLTFGAGSRLTVL.

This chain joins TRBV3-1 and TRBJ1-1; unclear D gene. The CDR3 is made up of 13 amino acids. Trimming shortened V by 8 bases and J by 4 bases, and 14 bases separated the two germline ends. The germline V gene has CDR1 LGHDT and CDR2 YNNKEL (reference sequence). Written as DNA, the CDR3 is TGTGCCAGCGGACTCTTCGAGGGCACTGAAGCTTTCTTT. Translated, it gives CASGLFEGTEAFF.

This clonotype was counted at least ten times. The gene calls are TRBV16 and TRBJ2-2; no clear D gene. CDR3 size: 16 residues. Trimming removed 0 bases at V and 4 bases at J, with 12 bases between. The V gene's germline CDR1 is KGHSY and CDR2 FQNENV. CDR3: CASSQSGGRFTGELFF. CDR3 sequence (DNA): TGTGCCAGCAGCCAATCCGGTGGACGTTTCACCGGGGAGCTGTTTTTT.

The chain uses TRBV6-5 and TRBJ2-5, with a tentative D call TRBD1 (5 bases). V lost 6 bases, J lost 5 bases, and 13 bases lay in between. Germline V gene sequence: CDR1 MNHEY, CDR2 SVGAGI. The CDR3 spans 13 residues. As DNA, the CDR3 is TGTGCCAGCAGCCCAGGGTTACGGGAGACCCAGTACTTC. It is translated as CASSPGLRETQYF.

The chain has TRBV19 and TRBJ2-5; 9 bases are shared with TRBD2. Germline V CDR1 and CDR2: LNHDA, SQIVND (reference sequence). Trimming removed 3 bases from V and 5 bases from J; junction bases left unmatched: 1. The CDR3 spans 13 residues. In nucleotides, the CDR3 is TGTGCCAGTAGTATGGGACTAGCTGAGACCCAGTACTTC. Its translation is CASSMGLAETQYF.

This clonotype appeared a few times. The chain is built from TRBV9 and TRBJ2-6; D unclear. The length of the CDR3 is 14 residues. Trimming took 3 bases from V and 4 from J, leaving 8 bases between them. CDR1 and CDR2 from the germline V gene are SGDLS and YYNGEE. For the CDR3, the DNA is TGTGCCAGCAGCGAGTCCACGGGGGCCAACGTCCTGACTTTC. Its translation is CASSESTGANVLTF.

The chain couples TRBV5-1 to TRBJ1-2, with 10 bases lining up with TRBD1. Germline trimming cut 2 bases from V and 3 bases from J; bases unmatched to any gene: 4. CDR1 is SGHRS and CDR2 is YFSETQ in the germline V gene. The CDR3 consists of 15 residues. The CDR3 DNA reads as TGCGCCAGCAGCTTAACCGGGACAGGGGACTATGGCTACACCTTC. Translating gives CASSLTGTGDYGYTF.

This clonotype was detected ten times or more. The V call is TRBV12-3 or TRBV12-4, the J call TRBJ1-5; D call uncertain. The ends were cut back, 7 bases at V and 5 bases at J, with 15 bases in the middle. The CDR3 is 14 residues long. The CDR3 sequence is CASTGGAEDQPQHF. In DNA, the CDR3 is TGTGCCAGCACCGGAGGAGCGGAAGATCAGCCCCAGCATTTT.

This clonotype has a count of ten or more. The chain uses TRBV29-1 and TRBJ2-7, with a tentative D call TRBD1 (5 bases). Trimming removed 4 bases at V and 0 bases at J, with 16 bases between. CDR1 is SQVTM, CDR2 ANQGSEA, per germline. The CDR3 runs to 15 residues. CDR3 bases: TGCAGCGTTGTACGATGGCTAGACAGCTCCTACGAGCAGTACTTC. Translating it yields CSVVRWLDSSYEQYF.

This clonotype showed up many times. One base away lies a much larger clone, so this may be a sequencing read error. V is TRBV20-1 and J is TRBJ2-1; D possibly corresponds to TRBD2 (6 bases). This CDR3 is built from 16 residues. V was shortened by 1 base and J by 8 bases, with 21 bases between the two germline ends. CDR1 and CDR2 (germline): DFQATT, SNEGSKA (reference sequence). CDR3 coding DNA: TGCAGTGCTAGAGGGTATATAGGACTAACCGTGGATGAGCAGTTCTTC. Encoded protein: CSARGYIGLTVDEQFF.

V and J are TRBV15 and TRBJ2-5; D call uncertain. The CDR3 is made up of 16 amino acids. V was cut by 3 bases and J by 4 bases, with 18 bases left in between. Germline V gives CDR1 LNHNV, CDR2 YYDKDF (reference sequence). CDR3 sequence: CATSSLGSASGETQYF. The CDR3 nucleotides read TGTGCCACCAGCAGCTTAGGGTCAGCCTCGGGAGAGACCCAGTACTTC.

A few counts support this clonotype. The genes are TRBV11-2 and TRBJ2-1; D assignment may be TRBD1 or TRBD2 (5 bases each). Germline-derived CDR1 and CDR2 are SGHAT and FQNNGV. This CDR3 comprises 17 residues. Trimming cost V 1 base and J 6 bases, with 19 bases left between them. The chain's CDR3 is CASSLGGRTLFGNEQFF. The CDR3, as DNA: TGTGCCAGCAGCTTAGGGGGACGGACACTCTTTGGCAATGAGCAGTTCTTC. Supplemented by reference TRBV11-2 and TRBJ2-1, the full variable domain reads EAGVAQSPRYKIIEKRQSVAFWCNPISGHATLYWYQQILGQGPKLLIQFQNNGVVDDSQLPKDRFSAERLKGVDSTLKIQPAKLEDSAVYLCASSLGGRTLFGNEQFFGPGTRLTVL.

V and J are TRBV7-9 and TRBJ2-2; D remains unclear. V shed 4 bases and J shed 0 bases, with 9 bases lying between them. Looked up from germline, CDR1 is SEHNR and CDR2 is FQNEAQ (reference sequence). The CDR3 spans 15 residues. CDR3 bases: TGTGCCAGCAGCTCCCTGGACGCGAACACCGGGGAGCTGTTTTTT. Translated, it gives CASSSLDANTGELFF.